This T cell receptor beta chain came from a study of T cell clones after liver transplantation. Background on the study: Three of the eight recipients were HCV-positive; the rest had non-autoimmune, non-viral transplant indications.

V dropped 0 bases and J dropped 0 bases, with 12 bases sitting between them. CDR1 and CDR2 from the germline V gene are LGHNA and YSLEER. The CDR3 loop spans 17 amino acids. Here immunoSEQ multiplex PCR was the method, and the copy in TCRdb shows in-frame clones only, minus some. The sample contains about 33,000 clones, around 94% of which appear only once. The chain uses TRBV4-3 and TRBJ2-1; D gene ambiguous. The clonotype comes from a human patient who received a liver transplant. Some T cells here may be from the graft donor. The sequences come from CD8+ T cells from blood, collected 12 months after liver transplant. The CDR3 bases are TGCGCCAGCAGCCAAGATCCAAGCACACTCTCCTACAATGAGCAGTTCTTC. Its translation is CASSQDPSTLSYNEQFF.